The 4 T cell receptor beta chains in this list originate from one sample, sequenced in a study of blood T cell repertoires in COVID-19. The table came from immunoSEQ multiplex PCR; TCRdb's copy has only in-frame clones and leaves some out. The table has under 350,000 clones, around 82% seen once. The specimen sequenced was peripheral blood. Receptors originate from a woman aged 50 to 60 who had recovered from COVID-19.

The chain uses TRBV19 and TRBJ1-1, with D uncertain. Deletions cut 0 bases from V and 5 bases from J, with 7 bases between. Germline V gene data show CDR1 as LNHDA and CDR2 as SQIVND (reference sequence). The CDR3 consists of 13 residues. This CDR3 is CASSIDQSTEAFF. The DNA of the CDR3 is TGTGCCAGTAGTATAGATCAGTCAACTGAAGCTTTCTTT.

The chain has TRBV7-8 and TRBJ2-5, with TRBD2 matching over 14 bases. Trimming at V came to 6 bases and at J to 6 bases, leaving 15 bases not matched to a gene. Germline V gene sequence: CDR1 SGHVS, CDR2 FQNEAQ. The CDR3 length is 18 residues. CDR3 region: CASRRTQRLAGGLQTQYF. CDR3 nucleotides: TGTGCCAGCAGACGAACCCAGAGACTAGCGGGGGGGCTTCAGACCCAGTACTTC.

The chain employs TRBV27 and TRBJ1-2, with 8 bases aligning to TRBD1. Germline CDR1 reads MNHEY; CDR2 reads SMNVEV (reference sequence). The CDR3 is 15 residues long. With 2 bases clipped from V and 0 bases from J, the junction kept 2 bases outside the gene matches. The CDR3 is CASSLQGATNYGYTF. The CDR3 DNA sequence: TGTGCCAGCAGTTTACAGGGGGCAACTAACTATGGCTACACCTTC.

This clone was observed many times. The J gene is TRBJ2-7, the V gene TRBV4-1; 11 nucleotides agree with TRBD2. Germline assignment: CDR1 MGHRA and CDR2 YSYEKL. The trim removed 4 bases at V and 6 bases at J, leaving 11 bases unmatched. This CDR3 is 16 amino acids long. The CDR3 sequence: CASSRGTGTSGREQYF. Here the CDR3 DNA reads TGCGCCAGCAGCCGAGGAACCGGGACTAGCGGTCGCGAGCAGTACTTC.